This paragraph covers one T cell receptor (beta chain) sequence. The data derive from a study of T cells after yellow fever vaccination. Study summary: Any fraction with a low cell number was prepared using SMART-Seq v4 Ultra Low Input.

The CDR3 is 8 residues long. Germline V CDR1 and CDR2: LGHNA, YSLEER. TCRdb re-analysed the 5' RACE reads in MiXCR, keeping a single row per CDR3 protein. The data hold 170,000 or so distinct CDR3 sequences, with 5.5% to 7.5% observed a single time. This chain uses TRBV4-3 with TRBJ2-7; D could derive from TRBD1 or TRBD2 (5 bases each). The input for sequencing was CD4+ T cells sorted from PBMCs, taken on the day of the first yellow fever vaccination. The source of this sequence is a man aged 18 to 30 who received the YFV17D yellow fever vaccine. The CDR3 sequence is CASRWGKV. In DNA form, the CDR3 reads TGCGCCTCAAGGTGGGGGAAGGTC.